This T cell receptor beta chain is drawn from a study of blood T cell repertoires in COVID-19. Overall study: Italy, Spain and the United States were the sources of the convalescent and acute COVID-19 samples. PBMCs, B-cell-depleted T cells, or T cells provided the cDNA or gDNA that made up the material.

Original data processing: Quantification of nucleated cells was approximated via reference gene primer amplification. The data were produced by immunoSEQ multiplex PCR, yet TCRdb's version contains in-frame clones alone and is incomplete. That table furnishes V, J and clone size, whereas the DNA furnished D and trimming. Of about 120,000 clones in the sample, about 90% were seen once. Germline V gene data show CDR1 as SQVTM and CDR2 as ANQGSEA. Trimming pared 7 bases from V and 8 bases from J, leaving 14 bases between. CDR3 length: 11 amino acids. This receptor was obtained from a woman between 70 and 85 years old with acute or convalescent COVID-19. The sequenced material came from peripheral blood. The chain combines TRBV29-1 with TRBJ1-1; no firm D call. The CDR3 DNA reads TGCAGCGCATCCCGGGAAACAGAAGCTTTCTTT. Amino acids: CSASRETEAFF.